Here is one T cell receptor beta chain with its context. The V and J ends lost 3 bases and 9 bases respectively, with 18 bases between them. The CDR3 loop spans 15 amino acids. The germline CDR1 and CDR2 sequences are MGHRA and YSYEKL. This sample was taken from a study of blood T cell repertoires in COVID-19. Overall study context: Acute-phase and convalescent COVID-19 samples originated in the United States, Italy and Spain.

Authors' methods: For nucleated cells, counts were estimated from reference gene primer amplification. Clones were sequenced by immunoSEQ multiplex PCR, and TCRdb holds only the in-frame ones, with some missing. V and J calls and clone size are given by that table; D and trimming were obtained from the DNA. The sample shows 150,000 to 200,000 clones, 81% of them seen only once. Specimen: peripheral blood. The sequence came from a woman aged 40 to 55 with COVID-19, enrolled during active disease. V is TRBV4-1 and J is TRBJ2-1; D is possibly TRBD1 (5 bases). The CDR3, as DNA: TGCGCCAGCAGCCAGGCTCCTCAGGGCGCAATTGAGCAGTTCTTC. Amino acids: CASSQAPQGAIEQFF.